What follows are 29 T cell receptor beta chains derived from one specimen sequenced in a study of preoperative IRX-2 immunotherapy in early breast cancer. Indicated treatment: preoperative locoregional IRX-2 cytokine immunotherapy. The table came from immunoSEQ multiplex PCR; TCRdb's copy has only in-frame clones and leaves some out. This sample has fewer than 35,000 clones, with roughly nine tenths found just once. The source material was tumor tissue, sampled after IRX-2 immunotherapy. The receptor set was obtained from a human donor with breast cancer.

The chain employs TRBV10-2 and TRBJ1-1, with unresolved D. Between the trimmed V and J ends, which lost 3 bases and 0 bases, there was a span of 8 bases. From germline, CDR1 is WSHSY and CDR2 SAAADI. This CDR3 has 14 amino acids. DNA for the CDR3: TGCGCCAGCAGTGACCTCCGTGTGAACACTGAAGCTTTCTTT. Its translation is CASSDLRVNTEAFF.

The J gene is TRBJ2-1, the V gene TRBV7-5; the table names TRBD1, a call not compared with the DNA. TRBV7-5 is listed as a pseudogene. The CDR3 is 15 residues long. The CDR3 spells CASSVRDRGWYEQFF. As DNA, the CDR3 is TGTGCCAGCAGCGTCCGGGACAGGGGATGGTATGAGCAGTTCTTC.

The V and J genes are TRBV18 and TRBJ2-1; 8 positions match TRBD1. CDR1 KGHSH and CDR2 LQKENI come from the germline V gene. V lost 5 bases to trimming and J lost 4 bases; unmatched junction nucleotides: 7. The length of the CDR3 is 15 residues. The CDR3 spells CASSSGTGRYNEQFF. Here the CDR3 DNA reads TGTGCCAGCTCATCCGGGACAGGCCGATACAATGAGCAGTTCTTC.

CDR3 nucleotide sequence: TGTGCCAGCAGCTTAGGTACCCATAGCTCCTACGAGCAGTACGTC. It codes for CASSLGTHSSYEQYV. The chain employs TRBV7-6 and TRBJ2-7, with D unresolved. The CDR3 is 15 residues long. The germline V and J ends were trimmed by 1 base and 0 bases, with 10 bases remaining between them. Germline-derived CDR1 and CDR2 are SGHVS and FNYEAQ.

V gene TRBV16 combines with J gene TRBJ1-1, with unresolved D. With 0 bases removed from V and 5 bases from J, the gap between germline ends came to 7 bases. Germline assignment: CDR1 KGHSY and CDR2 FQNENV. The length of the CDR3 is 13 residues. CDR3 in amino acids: CASSQSPKTEAFF. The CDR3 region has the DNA TGTGCCAGCAGCCAATCTCCCAAAACTGAAGCTTTCTTT.

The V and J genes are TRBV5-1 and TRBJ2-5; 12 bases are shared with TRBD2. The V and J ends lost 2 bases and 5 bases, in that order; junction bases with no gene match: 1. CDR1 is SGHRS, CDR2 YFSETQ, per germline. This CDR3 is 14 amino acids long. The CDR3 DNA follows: TGCGCCAGCAGCTTACTAGCGGGAGGCGAGACCCAGTACTTC. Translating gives CASSLLAGGETQYF.

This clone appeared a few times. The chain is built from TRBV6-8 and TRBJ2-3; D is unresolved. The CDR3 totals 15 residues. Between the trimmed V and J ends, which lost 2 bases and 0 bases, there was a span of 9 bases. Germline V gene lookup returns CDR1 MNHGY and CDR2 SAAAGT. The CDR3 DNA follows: TGTGCCAGCAGTTACACCGGCAGTAGCACAGATACGCAGTATTTT. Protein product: CASSYTGSSTDTQYF.

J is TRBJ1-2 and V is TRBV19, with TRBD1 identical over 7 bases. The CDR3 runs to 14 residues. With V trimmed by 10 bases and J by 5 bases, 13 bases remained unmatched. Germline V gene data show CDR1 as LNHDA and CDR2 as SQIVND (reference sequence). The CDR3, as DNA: TGTGCCATCCGGACAGGCAACCTGCCATATGGCTACACCTTC. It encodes CAIRTGNLPYGYTF.

For the CDR3, the DNA is TGTGCCAGCAGCTTTGAGAGAGATCAGCCCCAGCATTTT. Translated: CASSFERDQPQHF. The V gene is TRBV7-2, the J gene TRBJ1-5; D call uncertain. The germline V and J ends were trimmed by 3 bases and 5 bases, with 8 bases remaining between them. Germline-derived CDR1 and CDR2 are SGHTA and FQGNSA. The CDR3 runs 13 residues.

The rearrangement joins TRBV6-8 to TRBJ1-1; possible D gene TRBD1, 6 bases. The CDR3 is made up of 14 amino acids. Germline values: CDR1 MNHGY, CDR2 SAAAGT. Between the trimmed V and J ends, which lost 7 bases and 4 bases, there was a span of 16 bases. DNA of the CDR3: TGTGCCAGCAAGACACTACAGGGTTCCACTGAAGCTTTCTTT. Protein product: CASKTLQGSTEAFF.

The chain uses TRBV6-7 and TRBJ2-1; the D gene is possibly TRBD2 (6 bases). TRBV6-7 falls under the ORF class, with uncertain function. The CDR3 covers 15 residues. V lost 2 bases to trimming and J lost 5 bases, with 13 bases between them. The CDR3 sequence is CASSYGGRKNNEQFF. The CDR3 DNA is TGTGCCAGCAGTTACGGAGGGAGGAAGAACAATGAGCAGTTCTTC.

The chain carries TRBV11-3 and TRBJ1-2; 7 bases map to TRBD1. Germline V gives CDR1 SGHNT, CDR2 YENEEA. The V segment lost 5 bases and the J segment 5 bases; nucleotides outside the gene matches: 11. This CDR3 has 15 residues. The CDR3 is CASSLLQGPSYGYTF. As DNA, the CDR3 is TGTGCCAGCAGCCTACTACAGGGGCCTTCTTATGGCTACACCTTC.

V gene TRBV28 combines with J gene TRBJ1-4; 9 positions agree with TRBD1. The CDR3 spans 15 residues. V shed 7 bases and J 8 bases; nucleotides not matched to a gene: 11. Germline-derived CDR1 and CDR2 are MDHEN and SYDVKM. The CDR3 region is CASTSGGQGGEKLFF. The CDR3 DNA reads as TGTGCCAGCACTTCGGGGGGACAGGGTGGGGAAAAACTGTTTTTT.

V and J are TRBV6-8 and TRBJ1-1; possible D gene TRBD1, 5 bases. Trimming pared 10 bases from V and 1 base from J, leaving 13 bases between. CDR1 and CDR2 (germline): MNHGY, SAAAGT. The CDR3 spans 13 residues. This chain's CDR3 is CAINRQPNTEAFF. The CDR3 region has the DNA TGTGCCATCAACAGACAGCCGAACACTGAAGCTTTCTTT.

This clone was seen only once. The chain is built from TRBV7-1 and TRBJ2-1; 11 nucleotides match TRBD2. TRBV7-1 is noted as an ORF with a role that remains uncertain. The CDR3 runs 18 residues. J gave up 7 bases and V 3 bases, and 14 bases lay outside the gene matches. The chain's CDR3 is CASSSRLLGLAGGNEQFF. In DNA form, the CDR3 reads TGTGCCAGCAGCTCCAGACTCCTGGGGCTAGCGGGGGGTAATGAGCAGTTCTTC.

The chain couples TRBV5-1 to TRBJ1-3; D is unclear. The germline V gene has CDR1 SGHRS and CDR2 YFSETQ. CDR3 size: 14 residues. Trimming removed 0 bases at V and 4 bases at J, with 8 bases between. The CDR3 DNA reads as TGCGCCAGCAGCTTGGGTCTAGCGGGAAACACCATATATTTT. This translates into CASSLGLAGNTIYF.

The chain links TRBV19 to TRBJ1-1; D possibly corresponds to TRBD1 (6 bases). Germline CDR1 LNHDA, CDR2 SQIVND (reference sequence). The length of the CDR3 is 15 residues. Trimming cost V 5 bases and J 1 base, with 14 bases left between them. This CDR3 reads CASSLDSPGNTEAFF. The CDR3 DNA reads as TGTGCCAGTAGTCTGGACAGCCCCGGGAACACTGAAGCTTTCTTT. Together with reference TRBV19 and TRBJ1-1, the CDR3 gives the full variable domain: DGGITQSPKYLFRKEGQNVTLSCEQNLNHDAMYWYRQDPGQGLRLIYYSQIVNDFQKGDIAEGYSVSREKKESFPLTVTSAQKNPTAFYLCASSLDSPGNTEAFFGQGTRLTVV.

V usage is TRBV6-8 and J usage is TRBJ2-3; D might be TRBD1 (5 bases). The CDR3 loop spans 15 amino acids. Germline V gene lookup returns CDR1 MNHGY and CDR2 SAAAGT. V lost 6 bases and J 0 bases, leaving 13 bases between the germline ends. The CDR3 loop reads CASRTDRQSTDTQYF. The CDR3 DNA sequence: TGTGCCAGCAGGACAGACCGTCAAAGCACAGATACGCAGTATTTT.

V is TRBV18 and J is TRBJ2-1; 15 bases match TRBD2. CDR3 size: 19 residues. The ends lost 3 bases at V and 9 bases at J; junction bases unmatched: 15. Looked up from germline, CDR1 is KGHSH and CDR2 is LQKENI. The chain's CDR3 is CASSPPGLAGGPGLGEQFF. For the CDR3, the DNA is TGTGCCAGCTCACCCCCTGGACTAGCGGGAGGGCCTGGACTCGGTGAGCAGTTCTTC.

The CDR3 is CASSFTGTGGNQPQHF. The CDR3, as DNA: TGTGCCAGCAGTTTTACCGGGACAGGGGGTAATCAGCCCCAGCATTTT. The chain joins TRBV28 to TRBJ1-5; 11 nucleotides agree with TRBD1. Germline CDR1 reads MDHEN; CDR2 reads SYDVKM. The CDR3 is 16 residues long. V lost 3 bases and J lost 4; bases outside the gene matches: 5. Full variable domain (remainder filled in from reference TRBV28 and TRBJ1-5): DVKVTQSSRYLVKRTGEKVFLECVQDMDHENMFWYRQDPGLGLRLIYFSYDVKMKEKGDIPEGYSVSREKKERFSLILESASTNQTSMYLCASSFTGTGGNQPQHFGDGTRLSIL.

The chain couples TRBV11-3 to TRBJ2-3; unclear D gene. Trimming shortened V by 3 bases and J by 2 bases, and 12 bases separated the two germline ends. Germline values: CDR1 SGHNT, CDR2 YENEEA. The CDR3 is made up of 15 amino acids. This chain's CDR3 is CASSLDFSLTDTQYF. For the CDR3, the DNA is TGTGCCAGCAGCTTGGATTTTTCGCTCACAGATACGCAGTATTTT.

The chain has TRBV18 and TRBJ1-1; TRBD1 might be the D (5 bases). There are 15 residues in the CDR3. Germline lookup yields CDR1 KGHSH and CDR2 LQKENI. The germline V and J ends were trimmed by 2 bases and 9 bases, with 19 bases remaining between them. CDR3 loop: CASSPVSGDREKAFF. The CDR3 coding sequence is TGTGCCAGCTCACCAGTGTCTGGGGACCGCGAAAAAGCTTTCTTT.

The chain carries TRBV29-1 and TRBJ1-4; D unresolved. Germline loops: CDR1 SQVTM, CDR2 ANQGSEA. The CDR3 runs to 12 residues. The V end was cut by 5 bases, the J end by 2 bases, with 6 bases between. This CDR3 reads CSVSLTNEKLFF. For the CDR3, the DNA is TGCAGCGTTAGCCTCACTAATGAAAAACTGTTTTTT.

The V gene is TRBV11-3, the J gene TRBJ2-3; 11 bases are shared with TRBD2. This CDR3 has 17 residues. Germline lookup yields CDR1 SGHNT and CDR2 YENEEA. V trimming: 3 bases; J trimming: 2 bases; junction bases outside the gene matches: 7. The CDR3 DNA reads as TGTGCCAGCAGCTTGGACGCTAGCGGGGGGAACACAGATACGCAGTATTTT. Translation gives CASSLDASGGNTDTQYF.

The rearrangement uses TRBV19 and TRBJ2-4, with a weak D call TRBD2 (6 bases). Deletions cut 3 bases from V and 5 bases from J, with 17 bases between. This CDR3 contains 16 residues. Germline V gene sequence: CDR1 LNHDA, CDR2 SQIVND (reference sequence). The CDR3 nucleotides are TGTGCCAGTAGTATTCAATTCGGATTAGCGGAAAACATTCAGTACTTC. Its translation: CASSIQFGLAENIQYF.

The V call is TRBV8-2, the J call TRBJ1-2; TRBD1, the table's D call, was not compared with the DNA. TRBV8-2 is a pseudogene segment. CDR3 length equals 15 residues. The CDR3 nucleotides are TGTGCCAGCAGTCCCCGCGAACAGGCCCTTTATGGCTACACCTTC. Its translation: CASSPREQALYGYTF.

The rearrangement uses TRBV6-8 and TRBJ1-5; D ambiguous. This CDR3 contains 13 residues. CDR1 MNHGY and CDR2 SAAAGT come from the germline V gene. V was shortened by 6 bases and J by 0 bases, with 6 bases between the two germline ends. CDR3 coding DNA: TGTGCCAGCAGGCCTAATAGCAATCAGCCCCAGCATTTT. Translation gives CASRPNSNQPQHF.

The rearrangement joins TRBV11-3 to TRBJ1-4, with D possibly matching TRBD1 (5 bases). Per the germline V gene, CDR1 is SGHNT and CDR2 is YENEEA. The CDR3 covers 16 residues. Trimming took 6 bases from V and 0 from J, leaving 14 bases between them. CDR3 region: CASRLEGIATNEKLFF. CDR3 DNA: TGTGCCAGCAGACTAGAGGGGATTGCAACTAATGAAAAACTGTTTTTT.

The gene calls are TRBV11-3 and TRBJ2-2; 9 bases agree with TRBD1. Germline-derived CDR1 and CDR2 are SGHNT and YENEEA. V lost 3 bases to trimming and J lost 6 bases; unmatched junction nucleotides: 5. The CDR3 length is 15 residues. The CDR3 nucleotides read TGTGCCAGCAGCTTGGCGGGGACAGGGTCCGGGGAGCTGTTTTTT. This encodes CASSLAGTGSGELFF.